These T cell receptor beta chains were read from a single sample in a study of PD-1 blockade in classical Hodgkin lymphoma. Method: immunoSEQ multiplex PCR; TCRdb's copy keeps in-frame clones and lacks some. The sample yields about 5,000 clones, about four fifths seen once. The sequences come from CD4+ T cells from blood, collected before the fourth cycle of nivolumab. These receptors all stem from a human donor with classical Hodgkin lymphoma. The CDR3 runs from the conserved cysteine through the conserved F or W. A D gene is named only where the DNA matches it firmly. Size values are once, few and many counts, or a class for expanded clones, and some rows have none.

J gene: TRBJ2-7; D gene: -; V gene: TRBV19; clone size: few; CDR3 protein: CASSKQDRTYEQYF; CDR3 DNA: TGTGCCAGTAGCAAACAGGACAGAACCTACGAGCAGTACTTC
J gene: TRBJ2-3; D gene: TRBD2; V gene: TRBV18; clone size: -; CDR3 protein: CASSPREGSTQYF; CDR3 DNA: TGTGCCAGCTCACCTCGGGAGGGTAGTACGCAGTATTTT
J gene: TRBJ1-6; D gene: -; V gene: TRBV4-2; clone size: -; CDR3 protein: CASSQSRGLTLPLGSNSYNSPLHF; CDR3 DNA: TGTGCCAGCAGCCAAAGCCGGGGCTTAACCCTCCCGTTAGGGTCAAACTCCTATAATTCACCCCTCCACTTT
J gene: TRBJ1-1; D gene: -; V gene: TRBV5-6; clone size: once; CDR3 protein: CASSLGGATEAFF; CDR3 DNA: TGTGCCAGCAGCTTGGGGGGGGCAACTGAAGCTTTCTTT
J gene: TRBJ1-4; D gene: -; V gene: TRBV5-8; clone size: -; CDR3 protein: CASSRWGLNEKLFF; CDR3 DNA: TGTGCCAGCTCACGATGGGGCCTTAATGAAAAACTGTTTTTT
J gene: TRBJ2-7; D gene: -; V gene: TRBV11-2; clone size: -; CDR3 protein: CASSFRGGMYEQYF; CDR3 DNA: TGTGCCAGCAGCTTCAGAGGGGGTATGTACGAGCAGTACTTC
J gene: TRBJ1-5; D gene: -; V gene: TRBV6-5; clone size: -; CDR3 protein: CASSYDRQPNQPQHF; CDR3 DNA: TGTGCCAGCAGTTACGACAGACAGCCTAATCAGCCCCAGCATTTT
J gene: TRBJ1-2; D gene: -; V gene: TRBV4-1; clone size: -; CDR3 protein: CASSQRRGTVANYGYTF; CDR3 DNA: TGCGCCAGCAGCCAAAGGAGGGGGACGGTGGCTAACTATGGCTACACCTTC
J gene: TRBJ1-5; D gene: TRBD1; V gene: TRBV10-3; clone size: -; CDR3 protein: CATMGTTGRGDQPQHF; CDR3 DNA: TGTGCCACAATGGGTACGACAGGGAGAGGGGATCAGCCCCAGCATTTT
J gene: TRBJ1-1; D gene: -; V gene: TRBV19; clone size: -; CDR3 protein: CASSPTGSGETEAFF; CDR3 DNA: TGTGCCAGTAGTCCGACAGGCAGTGGGGAAACTGAAGCTTTCTTT
J gene: TRBJ2-5; D gene: TRBD2; V gene: TRBV28; clone size: -; CDR3 protein: CASSLGGLAGAHASETQYF; CDR3 DNA: TGTGCCAGCAGTTTAGGGGGACTAGCGGGGGCCCATGCCAGTGAGACCCAGTACTTC
J gene: TRBJ2-7; D gene: -; V gene: TRBV28; clone size: -; CDR3 protein: CASSPLYEQYF; CDR3 DNA: TGTGCCAGCAGCCCCCTCTACGAGCAGTACTTC
J gene: TRBJ1-6; D gene: -; V gene: TRBV6-5; clone size: -; CDR3 protein: CASSYSSQINSPLHF; CDR3 DNA: TGTGCCAGCAGTTACTCTTCACAGATTAATTCACCCCTCCACTTT
J gene: TRBJ1-4; D gene: TRBD1; V gene: TRBV13; clone size: -; CDR3 protein: CASSSGGRGRSNEKLFF; CDR3 DNA: TGTGCCAGCAGCTCGGGGGGCAGGGGGAGGTCTAATGAAAAACTGTTTTTT
J gene: TRBJ2-5; D gene: -; V gene: TRBV10-3; clone size: few; CDR3 protein: CAISGGETQYF; CDR3 DNA: TGTGCCATCAGTGGGGGCGAGACCCAGTACTTC
J gene: TRBJ1-6; D gene: -; V gene: TRBV4-3; clone size: -; CDR3 protein: CASSQDNRENSPLHF; CDR3 DNA: TGCGCCAGCAGCCAAGATAACAGGGAGAATTCACCCCTCCACTTT
J gene: TRBJ2-3; D gene: -; V gene: TRBV10-3; clone size: once; CDR3 protein: CAIASQASDTQYF; CDR3 DNA: TGTGCCATCGCGTCCCAGGCCTCAGATACGCAGTATTTT